Below, 7 T cell receptor beta chains from the same sample are listed, as sequenced in a study of T cell responses to AZD1222 COVID-19 vaccine (dated by TCRdb to 2020 to 2022). The time point label of this sample denotes: baseline before first vaccination. The library was prepared using the immunoSEQ multiplex PCR assay. The immuneACCESS repertoire file appears here via TCRdb, limited to in-frame rearrangements. These files lack a portion of the clones; in checked studies, under half of the deficit traces to unresolved V genes, and the cause of the others is not known. Recorded for this sample are more than 100,000 clones; 88% of them occurred a single time. The ten largest clones take up 2.4% of the sample. The specimen was peripheral blood, collected on day 0 of AZD1222 vaccination. These receptor sequences come from an adult in good health.

This chain uses TRBV20-1 with TRBJ2-1; D is unresolved. The CDR3 length is 16 residues. CDR1 is DFQATT, CDR2 SNEGSKA, per germline (reference sequence). The germline V and J ends were trimmed by 3 bases and 0 bases, with 15 bases remaining between them. CDR3 bases: TGCAGTGCTAGTCCCGGACGGATGAGCTCCTACAATGAGCAGTTCTTC. Its protein is CSASPGRMSSYNEQFF.

The genes are TRBV11-2 and TRBJ2-7; 10 bases are a match to TRBD1. The junction had 9 bases not matched to a gene; V was cut back by 3 bases and J by 4 bases. Germline assignment: CDR1 SGHAT and CDR2 FQNNGV. This CDR3 contains 16 residues. This chain's CDR3 is CASSFSGTGVPYEQYF. In nucleotides, the CDR3 is TGTGCCAGCAGCTTCTCCGGGACAGGGGTCCCATACGAGCAGTACTTC.

V usage is TRBV7-3 and J usage is TRBJ1-4; D is possibly TRBD1 (6 bases). Germline loops: CDR1 SGHTA, CDR2 FQGTGA. The CDR3 covers 15 residues. Trimming left V 2 bases short and J 3 bases short, with 10 bases between. This chain's CDR3 is CASSLGPGANEKLFF. The CDR3 nucleotides read TGTGCCAGCAGCTTAGGGCCAGGGGCTAATGAAAAACTGTTTTTT.

The chain is built from TRBV5-6 and TRBJ1-4; tentatively, D is TRBD1 (6 bases). The length of the CDR3 is 15 residues. Germline V gives CDR1 SGHDT, CDR2 YYEEEE. Trimming pared 0 bases from V and 4 bases from J, leaving 10 bases between. The CDR3 bases are TGTGCCAGCAGCTTGGGTGGGGGCCTTAATGAAAAACTGTTTTTT. It is translated as CASSLGGGLNEKLFF.

The rearrangement joins TRBV4-1 to TRBJ2-1, with 8 nucleotides matching TRBD1. The germline CDR1 and CDR2 sequences are MGHRA and YSYEKL. This CDR3 comprises 17 residues. Trimming took 0 bases from V and 8 from J; bases not matched to a gene: 12. The CDR3 sequence: CASSQDRQGARYDEQFF. The CDR3 DNA sequence: TGCGCCAGCAGCCAAGATCGGCAGGGGGCACGTTATGATGAGCAGTTCTTC.

This clone was counted between two and nine times. The chain has TRBV28 and TRBJ2-1, with 8 bases fitting TRBD2. Germline CDR1 and CDR2: MDHEN and SYDVKM. V was pared by 0 bases and J by 2 bases, with 3 bases of the junction left unmatched. The CDR3 length is 16 residues. The CDR3 spells CASSLWSSGAYNEQFF. The DNA of the CDR3 is TGTGCCAGCAGTTTATGGAGTAGCGGGGCCTACAATGAGCAGTTCTTC.

This clone came up a few times. V gene TRBV21-1 combines with J gene TRBJ1-1. TRBV21-1 is a pseudogene. CDR3 length: 15 residues. In DNA form, the CDR3 reads TGTGCCAGCAGCAAAGACGGGGGGCAAGGCACTGAAGCTTTCTTT. Residues: CASSKDGGQGTEAFF.